This entry concerns a single T cell receptor beta chain. No antigen is known for it. Trimming left V 6 bases short and J 7 bases short, with 12 bases between. This CDR3 is 13 amino acids long. The germline V gene encodes CDR1 MNHEY and CDR2 SVGAGI. The data were taken from a study of T cell responses to AZD1222 COVID-19 vaccine. The study's findings and limits: In the spike-specific TCR repertoire, nearly half reportedly target unmutated variant regions. An increase in Spike-specific TCR breadth and depth was observed after two AZD1222 doses. At study baseline, merely a handful of AZD1222 recipients were seropositive.

Using immunoSEQ multiplex PCR, the repertoire was profiled, and TCRdb retains in-frame clones only, with some absent. The sample shows 30,000 to 40,000 clones, over 75% of them seen only once. This sequence joins TRBV6-5 and TRBJ2-2, with D possibly called TRBD1 or TRBD2 (5 bases each). The clonotype was recovered from an adult who received the AZD1222 COVID-19 vaccine. The material was peripheral blood, obtained 28 days after the second AZD1222 dose. The chain's CDR3 is CASRTPGSGELFF. CDR3 sequence (DNA): TGTGCCAGCAGGACCCCAGGGAGCGGGGAGCTGTTTTTT.